This entry is about one TCR beta chain. The CDR3 runs to 13 residues. V was clipped by 6 bases and J by 11 bases, with 19 bases between them. Assay used: immunoSEQ multiplex PCR; TCRdb lists only in-frame clones, some missing. The profile shows 400,000 to 450,000 clones, roughly 91% of them singletons. This specimen comes from a study of blood T cell repertoires in COVID-19. Overall study: Acute and convalescent COVID-19 specimens originated in the United States, Italy and Spain.

Those enrolled, adults aged roughly 18 to 100 years, came from fewer than 25 US areas. Participants were placed into cohorts based on the clinical history they reported. Specimen: PBMCs or T cells enriched from blood (not recorded which). This sequence originates from a man between 18 and 35 years old who had recovered from COVID-19. V is TRBV12-3 or TRBV12-4 and J is TRBJ1-1, with unresolved D. CDR3 in DNA: TGTGCCAGCAGCCCTAGGGTCCCGGGAGGGGCTTTCTTT. It specifies CASSPRVPGGAFF.